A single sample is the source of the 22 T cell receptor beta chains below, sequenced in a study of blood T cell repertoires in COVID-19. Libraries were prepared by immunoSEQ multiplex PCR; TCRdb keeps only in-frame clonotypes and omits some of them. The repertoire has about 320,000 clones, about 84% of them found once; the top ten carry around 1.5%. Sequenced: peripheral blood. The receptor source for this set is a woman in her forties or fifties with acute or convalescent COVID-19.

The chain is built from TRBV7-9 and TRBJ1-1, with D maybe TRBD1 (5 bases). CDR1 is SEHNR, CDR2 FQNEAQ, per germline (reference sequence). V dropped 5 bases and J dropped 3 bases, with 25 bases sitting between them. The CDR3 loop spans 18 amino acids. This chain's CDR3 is CASSLRGVWGRLDTEAFF. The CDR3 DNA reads TGTGCCAGCAGCCTGAGAGGCGTTTGGGGGAGACTAGACACTGAAGCTTTCTTT. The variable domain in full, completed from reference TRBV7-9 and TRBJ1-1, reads DTGVSQNPRHKITKRGQNVTFRCDPISEHNRLYWYRQTLGQGPEFLTYFQNEAQLEKSRLLSDRFSAERPKGSFSTLEIQRTEQGDSAMYLCASSLRGVWGRLDTEAFFGQGTRLTVV.

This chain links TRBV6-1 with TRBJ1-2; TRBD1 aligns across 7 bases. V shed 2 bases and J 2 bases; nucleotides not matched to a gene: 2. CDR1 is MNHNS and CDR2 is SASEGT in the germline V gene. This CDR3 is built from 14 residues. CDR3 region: CASSERQGNYGYTF. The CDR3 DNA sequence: TGTGCCAGCAGTGAACGACAGGGAAACTATGGCTACACCTTC.

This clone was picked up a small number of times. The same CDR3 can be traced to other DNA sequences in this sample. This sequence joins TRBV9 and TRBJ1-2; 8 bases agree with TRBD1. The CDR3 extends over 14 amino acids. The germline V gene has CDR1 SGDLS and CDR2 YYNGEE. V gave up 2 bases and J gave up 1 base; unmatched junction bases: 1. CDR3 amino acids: CASSVGQGNYGYTF. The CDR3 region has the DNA TGTGCCAGCAGCGTCGGACAGGGTAACTATGGCTACACCTTC.

CDR3 DNA: TGTGCCAGCTCATCAACAGGGGGCTTTACTGAAGCTTTCTTT. This translates into CASSSTGGFTEAFF. V is TRBV18 and J is TRBJ1-1, with TRBD1 matching over 9 bases. From germline, CDR1 is KGHSH and CDR2 LQKENI. There are 14 residues in the CDR3. J gave up 5 bases and V 5 bases, and 6 bases lay outside the gene matches.

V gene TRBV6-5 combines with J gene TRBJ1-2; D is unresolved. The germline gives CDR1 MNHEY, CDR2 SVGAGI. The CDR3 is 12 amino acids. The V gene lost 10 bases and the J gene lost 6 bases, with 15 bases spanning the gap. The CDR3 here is CATSGEVDGYTF. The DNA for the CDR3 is TGTGCCACTTCCGGGGAAGTAGATGGCTACACCTTC.

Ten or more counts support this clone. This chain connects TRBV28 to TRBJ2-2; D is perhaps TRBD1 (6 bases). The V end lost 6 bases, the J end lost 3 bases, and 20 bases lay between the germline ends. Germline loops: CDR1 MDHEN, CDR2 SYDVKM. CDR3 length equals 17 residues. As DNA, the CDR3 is TGTGCCAGCAGCCCCCCGATAGGGGGACGTGACACCGGGGAGCTGTTTTTT. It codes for CASSPPIGGRDTGELFF.

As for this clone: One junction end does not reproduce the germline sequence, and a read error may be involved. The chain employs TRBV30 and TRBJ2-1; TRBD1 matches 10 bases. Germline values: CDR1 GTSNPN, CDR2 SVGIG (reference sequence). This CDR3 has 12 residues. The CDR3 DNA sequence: TGTGCCTGGCACCCTAGATCGGGACAGGGGATCTTC. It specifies CAWHPRSGQGIF.

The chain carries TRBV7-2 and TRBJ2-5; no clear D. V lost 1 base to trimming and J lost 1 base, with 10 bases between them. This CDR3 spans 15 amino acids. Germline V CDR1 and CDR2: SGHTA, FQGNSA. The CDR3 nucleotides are TGTGCCAGCAGCTTAGGCGAGGCCCTCCAAGAGACCCAGTACTTC. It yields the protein CASSLGEALQETQYF.

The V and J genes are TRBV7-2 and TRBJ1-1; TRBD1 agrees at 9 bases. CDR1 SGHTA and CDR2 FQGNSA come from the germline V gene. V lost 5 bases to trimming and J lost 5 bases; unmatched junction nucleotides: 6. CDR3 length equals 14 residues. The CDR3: CASSRTGGNTEAFF. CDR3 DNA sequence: TGTGCCAGCAGCCGTACAGGGGGCAATACTGAAGCTTTCTTT.

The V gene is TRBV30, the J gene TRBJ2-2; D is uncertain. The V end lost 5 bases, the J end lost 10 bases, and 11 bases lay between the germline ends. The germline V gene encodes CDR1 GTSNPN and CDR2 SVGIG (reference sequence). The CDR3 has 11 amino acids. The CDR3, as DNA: TGTGCCTGGGCCTATACCACGGAGCTGTTTTTT. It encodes CAWAYTTELFF.

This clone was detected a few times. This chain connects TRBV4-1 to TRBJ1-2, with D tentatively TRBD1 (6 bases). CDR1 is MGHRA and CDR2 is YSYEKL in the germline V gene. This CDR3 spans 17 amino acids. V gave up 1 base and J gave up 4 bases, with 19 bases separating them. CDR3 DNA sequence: TGCGCCAGCAGCCAAGGGGGGCTAAGGGGCACCGGCTATGGCTACACCTTC. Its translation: CASSQGGLRGTGYGYTF.

CDR3: CASSLRTGWNSPLHF. For the CDR3, the DNA is TGTGCCAGCAGCCTACGGACAGGGTGGAATTCACCCCTCCACTTT. The rearrangement uses TRBV5-8 and TRBJ1-6, with 8 positions matching TRBD1. Germline assignment: CDR1 SGHTS and CDR2 YDEGEE. This CDR3 has 15 amino acids. Unmatched junction bases numbered 7, after V lost 4 bases and J lost 7 bases.

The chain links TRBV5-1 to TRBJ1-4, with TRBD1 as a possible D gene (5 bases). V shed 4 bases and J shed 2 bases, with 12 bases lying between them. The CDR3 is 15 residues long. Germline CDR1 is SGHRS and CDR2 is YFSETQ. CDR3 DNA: TGCGCCAGCAGCCCAGGGCCCACTACTAATGAAAAACTGTTTTTT. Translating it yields CASSPGPTTNEKLFF. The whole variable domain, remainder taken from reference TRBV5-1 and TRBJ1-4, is KAGVTQTPRYLIKTRGQQVTLSCSPISGHRSVSWYQQTPGQGLQFLFEYFSETQRNKGNFPGRFSGRQFSNSRSEMNVSTLELGDSALYLCASSPGPTTNEKLFFGSGTQLSVL.

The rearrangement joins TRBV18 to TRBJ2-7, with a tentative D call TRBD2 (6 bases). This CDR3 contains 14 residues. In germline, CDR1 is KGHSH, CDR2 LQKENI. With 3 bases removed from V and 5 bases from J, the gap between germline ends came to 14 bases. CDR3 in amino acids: CASSPMEGLDEQYF. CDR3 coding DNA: TGTGCCAGCTCACCCATGGAGGGGTTGGACGAGCAGTACTTC. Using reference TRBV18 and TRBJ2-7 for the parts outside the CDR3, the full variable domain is NAGVMQNPRHLVRRRGQEARLRCSPMKGHSHVYWYRQLPEEGLKFMVYLQKENIIDESGMPKERFSAEFPKEGPSILRIQQVVRGDSAAYFCASSPMEGLDEQYFGPGTRLTVT.

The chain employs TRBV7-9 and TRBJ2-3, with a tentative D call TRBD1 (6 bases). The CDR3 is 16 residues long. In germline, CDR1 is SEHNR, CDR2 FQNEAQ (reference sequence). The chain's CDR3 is CGSPPNSGTRLDTQYF. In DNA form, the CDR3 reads TGTGGCTCCCCCCCCAACTCCGGGACACGGTTGGATACGCAGTATTTT.

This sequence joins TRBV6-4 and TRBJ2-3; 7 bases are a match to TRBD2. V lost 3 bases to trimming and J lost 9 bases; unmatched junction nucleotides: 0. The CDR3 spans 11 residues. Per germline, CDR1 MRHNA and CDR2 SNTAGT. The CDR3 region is CASSEAGTQYF. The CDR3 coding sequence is TGTGCCAGCAGTGAAGCGGGAACGCAGTATTTT.

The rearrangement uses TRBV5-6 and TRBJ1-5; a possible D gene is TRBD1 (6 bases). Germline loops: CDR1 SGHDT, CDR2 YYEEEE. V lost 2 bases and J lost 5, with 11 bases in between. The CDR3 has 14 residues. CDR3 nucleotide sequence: TGTGCCAGCAGCTTATGGGGGCCTGATCAGCCCCAGCATTTT. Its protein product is CASSLWGPDQPQHF. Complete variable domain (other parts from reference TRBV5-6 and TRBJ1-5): DAGVTQSPTHLIKTRGQQVTLRCSPKSGHDTVSWYQQALGQGPQFIFQYYEEEERQRGNFPDRFSGHQFPNYSSELNVNALLLGDSALYLCASSLWGPDQPQHFGDGTRLSIL.

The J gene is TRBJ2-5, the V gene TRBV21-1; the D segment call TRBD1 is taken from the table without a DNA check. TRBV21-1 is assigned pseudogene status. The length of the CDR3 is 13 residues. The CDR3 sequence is CASLGRFQETQYF. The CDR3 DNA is TGTGCCAGTCTGGGGCGATTCCAAGAGACCCAGTACTTC.

The CDR3 region has the DNA TGCGCCAGCAGCTTGCGCCAGAACTACGAGCAGTACTTC. Its protein product is CASSLRQNYEQYF. This chain joins TRBV5-1 and TRBJ2-7, with D unclear. The CDR3 is made up of 13 amino acids. With 1 base removed from V and 3 bases from J, the gap between germline ends came to 8 bases. CDR1 is SGHRS, CDR2 YFSETQ, per germline.

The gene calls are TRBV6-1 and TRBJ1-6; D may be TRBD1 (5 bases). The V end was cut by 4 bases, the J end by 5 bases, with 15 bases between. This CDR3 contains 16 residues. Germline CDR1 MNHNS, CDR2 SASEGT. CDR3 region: CASSAAAGYDNSPLHF. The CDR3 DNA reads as TGTGCCAGCAGTGCGGCGGCAGGGTACGATAATTCACCCCTCCACTTT.

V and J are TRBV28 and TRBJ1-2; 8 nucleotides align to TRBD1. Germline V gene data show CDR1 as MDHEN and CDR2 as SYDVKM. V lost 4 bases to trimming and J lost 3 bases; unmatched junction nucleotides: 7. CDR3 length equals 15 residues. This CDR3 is CASSSAGQDDYGYTF. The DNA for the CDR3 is TGTGCCAGCAGTTCAGCGGGACAGGACGACTATGGCTACACCTTC.

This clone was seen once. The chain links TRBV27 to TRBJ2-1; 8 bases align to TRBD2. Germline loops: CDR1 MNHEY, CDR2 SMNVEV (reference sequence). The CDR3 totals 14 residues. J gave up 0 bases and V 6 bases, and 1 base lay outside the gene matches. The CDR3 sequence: CASRSGSSYNEQFF. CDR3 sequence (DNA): TGTGCCAGCAGGAGCGGGAGCTCCTACAATGAGCAGTTCTTC.